These T cell receptor beta chains were read from a single sample in a study of shared clonotypes between healthy human individuals. TCRdb keeps only in-frame clones here, not all; method: immunoSEQ multiplex PCR. This table holds roughly 2.5 million clones, roughly nine tenths found once. The sample taken for sequencing was naive CD4+ T cells sorted from blood. Receptor source: a man younger than 30 in good health. Both conserved end residues are part of each CDR3. Each record gives: clone size, D gene, V gene, J gene, CDR3 DNA, CDR3 protein. D genes are given only for firm matches. For some rows the clone size is stated as once, few or many, or as a class when expanded; others skip it.

>.|TRBD1|TRBV5-8|TRBJ1-6
TGTGCCAGCAGCCCCGACAGGGGTCACAATAATTCACCCCTCCACTTT
CASSPDRGHNNSPLHF
>once|TRBD1|TRBV15|TRBJ1-1
TGTGCCACCAGCGTACGACAGGGGCCGAACACTGAAGCTTTCTTT
CATSVRQGPNTEAFF
>few|.|TRBV7-9|TRBJ1-1
TGTGCCAGCAGCACCCAAACGACGAACACTGAAGCTTTCTTT
CASSTQTTNTEAFF
>.|.|TRBV12-5|TRBJ2-3
TGTGCTAGTGGTTTGAGTTCGAGCACAGATACGCAGTATTTT
CASGLSSSTDTQYF
>.|TRBD1|TRBV28|TRBJ1-3
TGTGCCAGCAGTTTACATCCGGCCAGGGGGCCGCAGCTTTACGGAAACACCATATATTTT
CASSLHPARGPQLYGNTIYF
>.|TRBD1|TRBV5-1|TRBJ2-7
TGCGCCAGCAGCTTGGGACAGGGAAAAGGGCAGTACTTC
CASSLGQGKGQYF
>.|TRBD2|TRBV5-1|TRBJ2-5
TGCGCCAGCAGTGAGTCGATCGCGGGGGGACAAGAGACCCAGTACTTC
CASSESIAGGQETQYF
>.|.|TRBV27|TRBJ2-7
TGTGCCAGCAGTTTGGTTGGGCTTGGTCTCGAGCAGTACTTC
CASSLVGLGLEQYF
>.|TRBD1|TRBV12-5|TRBJ1-3
TGTGCTAGTGGTTTGGAGACAGGGTCTGGAAACACCATATATTTT
CASGLETGSGNTIYF
>once|.|TRBV7-2|TRBJ1-1
TGTACCAGCAGCTTTCGGGTAGGGGCTGAAGCTTTCTTT
CTSSFRVGAEAFF
>.|.|TRBV7-8|TRBJ2-7
TGTGCCAGCAGCCGCGGGACTGGGTCCTACGAGCAGTACTTC
CASSRGTGSYEQYF
>.|TRBD2|TRBV30|TRBJ2-4
TGTGCCTGGAGTGTATCAGGGAGGGTGGAGTACTTC
CAWSVSGRVEYF
>.|.|TRBV30|TRBJ1-4
TGCGCCTGGATGCCCGGGAATGAAAAACTGTTTTTT
CAWMPGNEKLFF
>.|.|TRBV6-4|TRBJ1-6
TGTGCCAGCGGCAGTCAAAGCTCCTATAATTCACCCCTCCACTTT
CASGSQSSYNSPLHF
>.|TRBD1|TRBV5-1|TRBJ1-1
TGCGCCAGCAGCCAAGGGACAGGGGGTTCAAACACTGAAGCTTTCTTT
CASSQGTGGSNTEAFF
>.|.|TRBV5-6|TRBJ2-7
TGTGCCAGCAGCATAGTTCCCGGGATCCGGAGCTCCTACGAGCAGTACTTC
CASSIVPGIRSSYEQYF
>.|.|TRBV27|TRBJ2-2
TGTGCCAGCAGACCCAGGGATGGCGCTGGGAGTCTCACCGGGGAGCTGTTTTTT
CASRPRDGAGSLTGELFF
>.|TRBD1|TRBV25-1|TRBJ1-6
TGTGCCAGCAGGACAGGGGTTAATTCACCCCTCCACTTT
CASRTGVNSPLHF
>.|.|TRBV7-9|TRBJ2-5
TGTGCCAGCAGCACTCTGACATACCAAGAGACCCAGTACTTC
CASSTLTYQETQYF
>.|TRBD1|TRBV6-1|TRBJ1-3
TGTGCCAGCAGGGGACAGCCATACTCTGGAAACACCATATATTTT
CASRGQPYSGNTIYF
>.|.|TRBV6-6|TRBJ1-5
TGTGCCAGCACCAAGGGGGACCAGCCCCAGCATTTT
CASTKGDQPQHF
>.|.|TRBV6-1|TRBJ2-7
TGTGCCAGCAGTTTACAGGACCCCTACGAGCAGTACTTC
CASSLQDPYEQYF
>few|TRBD1|TRBV25-1|TRBJ1-1
TGTGCCAGCAGGACACAGGGGCGGTCTGAAGCTTTCTTT
CASRTQGRSEAFF
>.|.|TRBV11-2|TRBJ1-1
TGTGCCAGCAGCCCGAAGTTGAACACTGAAGCTTTCTTT
CASSPKLNTEAFF
>.|.|TRBV5-1|TRBJ1-4
TGCGCCAGCAGCTTGGGCAGGGCCCAGCAGGGGACTAATGAAAAACTGTTTTTT
CASSLGRAQQGTNEKLFF
>.|TRBD2|TRBV9|TRBJ2-7
TGTGCCAGCAGCCCCGGGGGGGCGGAGGTCTACGAGCAGTACTTC
CASSPGGAEVYEQYF
>.|TRBD1|TRBV5-1|TRBJ1-1
TGCGCCAGCAGCTCGACAGGGGCGGGGAACACTGAAGCTTTCTTT
CASSSTGAGNTEAFF
>.|.|TRBV28|TRBJ2-3
TGTGCCAGCAGTTTATCATTGGATACGCAGTATTTT
CASSLSLDTQYF
>once|TRBD1|TRBV5-4|TRBJ2-7
TGTGCCAGCAGCCGGACAGGGGGATTCTACGAGCAGTACTTC
CASSRTGGFYEQYF
>.|.|TRBV19|TRBJ2-1
TGTGCCAGTAGTTGGGGCGACTGGAATGAGCAGTTCTTC
CASSWGDWNEQFF
>.|.|TRBV5-1|TRBJ2-5
TGCGCCAGCAGCTCTCGGAGGGAGGGGGACCCTCGGGAGACCCAGTACTTC
CASSSRREGDPRETQYF
>once|.|TRBV4-3|TRBJ2-5
TGCGCCAGCAGCCAAGATCTCCGACCTGAAGAGACCCAGTACTTC
CASSQDLRPEETQYF
>once|TRBD1|TRBV28|TRBJ2-7
TGTGCCAGCAGCCGACCGGACAGGGAACACGAGCAGTACTTC
CASSRPDREHEQYF
>.|.|TRBV7-8|TRBJ2-1
TGTGCCAGCAGAACCGAGTGGGGGAACAATGAGCAGTTCTTC
CASRTEWGNNEQFF
>.|TRBD1|TRBV11-2|TRBJ1-1
TGTGCCAGCAGCACCCAGACAGGGGGTGGCACTGAAGCTTTCTTT
CASSTQTGGGTEAFF
>once|.|TRBV6-6|TRBJ1-6
TGTGCCAGCAGTTACTCCTCTCAGGGTAACCATTCACCCCTCCACTTT
CASSYSSQGNHSPLHF
>.|.|TRBV10-2|TRBJ1-6
TGCGCCAGCAGTGGAGGGGATTCCTATAATTCACCCCTCCACTTT
CASSGGDSYNSPLHF
>.|.|TRBV27|TRBJ2-7
TGTGCCAGCAGTTTCAAGGGAGGAGGCTACGAGCAGTACTTC
CASSFKGGGYEQYF
>.|.|TRBV5-1|TRBJ2-1
TGCGCCAGCAGCTTGCGAGGGGGGGCGCATGAGCAGTTCTTC
CASSLRGGAHEQFF
>.|.|TRBV21-1|TRBJ2-7
TGTGCCAGCAGCAAATTCCCTAGCGGGAAAGTGCAGTACTTC
CASSKFPSGKVQYF
>.|TRBD1|TRBV7-2|TRBJ2-2
TGTGCCAGCAGCAAGAAGGTGGGGACAGGTGGCACCGGGGAGCTGTTTTTT
CASSKKVGTGGTGELFF
>once|.|TRBV7-2|TRBJ2-4
TGTGCCAGCAGCCCGCAGGGGAACAAAAACATTCAGTACTTC
CASSPQGNKNIQYF
>.|.|TRBV4-1|TRBJ2-1
TGCGCCAGCAGCCAAGTCGGCGGCTCCGCCTACAATGAGCAGTTCTTC
CASSQVGGSAYNEQFF
>.|.|TRBV7-9|TRBJ2-5
TGTGCCAGCACCCTCCTAGAGGGAGAGACCCAGTACTTC
CASTLLEGETQYF
>once|.|TRBV30|TRBJ1-2
TGTGCCTGGAGTCAAGGCGGGTCGAACTATGGCTACACCTTC
CAWSQGGSNYGYTF
>.|TRBD1|TRBV7-2|TRBJ1-5
TGTGCCAGCAGCCACGGACAGGGTGATCAGCCCCAGCATTTT
CASSHGQGDQPQHF
>.|TRBD1|TRBV10-3|TRBJ1-4
TGTGCCACCAACCCTGGGACAGGGGTTTATAATGAAAAACTGTTTTTT
CATNPGTGVYNEKLFF
>.|TRBD2|TRBV6-5|TRBJ2-3
TGTGCCAGCAGTTACTCTAGCGGGAGCACAGATACGCAGTATTTT
CASSYSSGSTDTQYF
>.|.|TRBV10-3|TRBJ2-6
TGTGCCATCAGGTTAAGTGGGGGGAGGTCTGGGGCCAACGTCCTGACTTTC
CAIRLSGGRSGANVLTF
>.|TRBD1|TRBV11-3|TRBJ2-3
TGTGCCAGCAGCCCTGGGACAGGGGGCCGGACAGATACGCAGTATTTT
CASSPGTGGRTDTQYF
>.|TRBD1|TRBV19|TRBJ1-1
TGTGCCAGTAGTACGGACAGGGGGACTGAAGCTTTCTTT
CASSTDRGTEAFF
>.|.|TRBV21-1|TRBJ2-4
TGTGCCAGCAGCGTCACCCGGGGGAGACAGGGGTTTACGGGAGGGAAAAACATTCAGTACTTC
CASSVTRGRQGFTGGKNIQYF
>.|.|TRBV25-1|TRBJ1-1
TGTGCCAGCAGTGCGACAGGGAACACTGAAGCTTTCTTT
CASSATGNTEAFF
>.|.|TRBV7-3|TRBJ2-5
TGTGCCAGCAGCCCAGACAGACAAGAGACCCAGTACTTC
CASSPDRQETQYF
>.|.|TRBV12-5|TRBJ2-4
TGTGCTAGTGGTTTGTCCCCCCAGGAAAACATTCAGTACTTC
CASGLSPQENIQYF
>.|.|TRBV7-9|TRBJ2-7
TGTGCCAGCAGCTTAGAGAGGGACATCTCCTACGAGCAGTACTTC
CASSLERDISYEQYF
>.|.|TRBV4-1|TRBJ2-2
TGCGCCAGCAGCCGGACCTCCCGGGGGAACACCGGGGAGCTGTTTTTT
CASSRTSRGNTGELFF
>.|.|TRBV11-2|TRBJ2-7
TGTGCCAGCAGTAGAACCCGGAGGAGGTGGAACTACGAGCAGTACTTC
CASSRTRRRWNYEQYF
>.|.|TRBV14|TRBJ2-5
TGTGCCAGCAGCCGGGACATTTCCGAACCCAGGGGATTGAGACAAGAGACCCAGTACTTC
CASSRDISEPRGLRQETQYF